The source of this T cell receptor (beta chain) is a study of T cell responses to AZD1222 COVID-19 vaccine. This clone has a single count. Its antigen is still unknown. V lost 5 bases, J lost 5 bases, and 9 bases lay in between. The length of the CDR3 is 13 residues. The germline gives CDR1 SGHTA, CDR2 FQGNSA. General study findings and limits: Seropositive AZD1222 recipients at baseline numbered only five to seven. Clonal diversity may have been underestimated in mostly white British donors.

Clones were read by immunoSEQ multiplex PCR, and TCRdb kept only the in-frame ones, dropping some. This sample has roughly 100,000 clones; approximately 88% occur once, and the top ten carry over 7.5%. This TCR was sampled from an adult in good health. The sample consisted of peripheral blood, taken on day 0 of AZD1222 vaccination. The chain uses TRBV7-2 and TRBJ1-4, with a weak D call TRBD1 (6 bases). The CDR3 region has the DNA TGTGCCAGCAGCGCCGGACAGAATGAAAAACTGTTTTTT. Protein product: CASSAGQNEKLFF.